The 25 T cell receptor beta chains listed next were all sequenced from one sample in a study of CD8 T cells in ankylosing spondylitis (dated by TCRdb to about 2017). What the research found in general, with its limitations: A TCR beta motif made up of several highly homologous amino acid variants appeared to be characteristic of blood from ankylosing spondylitis patients.

No cognate antigen is known for these TCRs. To prepare the library, 5' RACE was applied. Sequencer: Illumina HiSeq 2500. TCRdb took the public reads, trimmed them with fastp at Q25, ran MiXCR for clone calling and kept in-frame beta chains. Every distinct CDR3 protein forms one entry, paired with its most common genes and DNA. The table for this sample lists around 100,000 distinct CDR3 sequences; approximately 9.6% of them were counted only once. Around 30% of the sample is in the top ten clones. The sample comprised blood, either unsorted or a sorted T cell fraction (not recorded which). The receptor set was obtained from a male donor with ankylosing spondylitis.

A single count supports this clonotype. J is TRBJ2-5 and V is TRBV27; D remains ambiguous. V lost 5 bases, J lost 1 base, and 11 bases lay in between. Germline assignment: CDR1 MNHEY and CDR2 SMNVEV (reference sequence). CDR3 length: 14 residues. As DNA, the CDR3 is TGTGCCAGCAGTCCCCTCGGGTCCCAAGAGACCCAGTACTTC. Residues: CASSPLGSQETQYF.

This clonotype was detected only a few times. The chain has TRBV2 and TRBJ2-7; perhaps TRBD1 as D (5 bases). The germline gives CDR1 SNHLY, CDR2 FYNNEI. The CDR3 contains 15 residues. Deletions cut 2 bases from V and 2 bases from J, with 13 bases between. The CDR3 is CASSEFRGPTYEQYF. In nucleotides, the CDR3 is TGTGCCAGCAGTGAATTTAGGGGCCCCACCTACGAGCAGTACTTC.

The V gene is TRBV10-2, the J gene TRBJ2-7; D uncertain. With 2 bases removed from V and 5 bases from J, the gap between germline ends came to 7 bases. Germline loops: CDR1 WSHSY, CDR2 SAAADI. The CDR3 extends over 12 amino acids. CDR3 nucleotides: TGCGCCAGCAGTGAGAGCACAGACGAGCAGTACTTC. Amino acid sequence: CASSESTDEQYF.

At least ten counts were recorded for this clonotype. The rearrangement uses TRBV10-3 and TRBJ1-2, with unresolved D. The germline V gene has CDR1 ENHRY and CDR2 SYGVKD. The CDR3 runs to 12 residues. With 9 bases removed from V and 4 bases from J, the gap between germline ends came to 12 bases. CDR3 DNA: TGTGCCATGGGGTCGGAATTCTATGGCTACACCTTC. Its translation is CAMGSEFYGYTF.

This clonotype was recorded many times. V is TRBV5-1 and J is TRBJ2-1; 9 bases are a match to TRBD1. The length of the CDR3 is 15 residues. Germline V gene sequence: CDR1 SGHRS, CDR2 YFSETQ. Unmatched junction bases numbered 11, after V lost 4 bases and J lost 9 bases. The CDR3 nucleotides are TGCGCCAGCAGCGTTGGGACAGGGAATGATGGTGAGCAGTTCTTC. Its translation: CASSVGTGNDGEQFF.

This sequence joins TRBV3-1 and TRBJ1-4; D gene ambiguous. CDR1 and CDR2 from the germline V gene are LGHDT and YNNKEL (reference sequence). The CDR3 has 12 residues. The V gene lost 4 bases and the J gene lost 12 bases, with 12 bases spanning the gap. The CDR3 spells CASSPSYSELFF. CDR3 in DNA: TGTGCCAGCAGCCCTTCTTATTCCGAACTGTTTTTT.

This clonotype was recorded at least ten times. This rearrangement joins TRBV9 to TRBJ2-1; D gene ambiguous. The CDR3 totals 12 residues. The V gene lost 4 bases and the J gene lost 7 bases, with 9 bases spanning the gap. CDR1 SGDLS and CDR2 YYNGEE come from the germline V gene. CDR3: CASSPVSNEQFF. The CDR3 DNA reads as TGTGCCAGCAGCCCAGTCTCGAATGAGCAGTTCTTC.

This clonotype was seen many times. J is TRBJ2-2 and V is TRBV11-3; 14 nucleotides match TRBD2. J gave up 1 base and V 4 bases, and 14 bases lay outside the gene matches. Per the germline V gene, CDR1 is SGHNT and CDR2 is YENEEA. The CDR3 extends over 21 amino acids. CDR3 in amino acids: CASSSTGGLGLAGVNTGELFF. The CDR3, as DNA: TGTGCCAGCAGCTCTACAGGGGGCTTGGGACTAGCGGGAGTGAACACCGGGGAGCTGTTTTTT.

This rearrangement joins TRBV29-1 to TRBJ2-1; D is unresolved. Germline CDR1 and CDR2: SQVTM and ANQGSEA. V lost 3 bases and J 1 base, leaving 1 base between the germline ends. The CDR3 extends over 11 amino acids. The CDR3 coding sequence is TGCAGCGTTGAGTCCTACAATGAGCAGTTCTTC. Translated: CSVESYNEQFF.

This chain uses TRBV12-3 or TRBV12-4 with TRBJ2-7; D remains unclear. Deletions cut 3 bases from V and 2 bases from J, with 8 bases between. This CDR3 contains 13 residues. The CDR3 coding sequence is TGTGCCAGCAGTTTCGGAACAACCTACGAGCAGTACGTC. Its protein is CASSFGTTYEQYV.

In this sample, this clonotype turned up many times. The rearrangement joins TRBV11-2 to TRBJ1-2, with 10 bases identical to TRBD1. CDR3 length: 16 amino acids. CDR1 and CDR2 from the germline V gene are SGHAT and FQNNGV. The ends lost 1 base at V and 4 bases at J; junction bases unmatched: 6. The CDR3 DNA sequence: TGTGCCAGCAGCTTAGTCGGACAGGGGGAGTCCTATGGCTACACCTTC. It translates to CASSLVGQGESYGYTF.

The V call is TRBV3-1, the J call TRBJ2-6; tentative D call: TRBD1 (7 bases). The germline gives CDR1 LGHDT, CDR2 YNNKEL (reference sequence). The CDR3 loop spans 18 amino acids. Trimming shortened V by 3 bases and J by 0 bases, and 15 bases separated the two germline ends. CDR3 sequence (DNA): TGTGCCAGCAGCCAGGGGGGACAGCGACTCTCTGGGGCCAACGTCCTGACTTTC. Amino acid sequence: CASSQGGQRLSGANVLTF.

This clonotype turned up a few times. This chain connects TRBV2 to TRBJ2-1, with TRBD2 identical over 12 bases. After removal of 2 bases from V and 6 bases from J, the junction contained 8 bases not matched to a gene. This CDR3 has 17 amino acids. CDR1 SNHLY and CDR2 FYNNEI come from the germline V gene. CDR3 loop: CASSEYRLAGVANEQFF. In nucleotides, the CDR3 is TGTGCCAGCAGTGAATATCGACTAGCGGGAGTTGCCAATGAGCAGTTCTTC.

There are many counts of this clonotype. V gene TRBV9 combines with J gene TRBJ2-2; TRBD1 matches at 7 bases. V dropped 6 bases and J dropped 2; count of bases not matched to a gene: 10. Germline V gives CDR1 SGDLS, CDR2 YYNGEE. The CDR3 covers 16 residues. CDR3 nucleotide sequence: TGTGCCAGCACCGCCCCCCGGACAGGAAACACCGGGGAGCTGTTTTTT. This codes for CASTAPRTGNTGELFF.

The CDR3 sequence: CASSRYGTGAEGNTIYF. DNA of the CDR3: TGTGCCAGCAGCCGCTATGGGACAGGGGCAGAAGGAAACACCATATATTTT. The chain recombines TRBV16 with TRBJ1-3; 10 bases agree with TRBD1. From germline, CDR1 is KGHSY and CDR2 FQNENV. There are 17 residues in the CDR3. V was pared by 4 bases and J by 4 bases, with 10 bases of the junction left unmatched.

The chain recombines TRBV2 with TRBJ2-7; maybe TRBD2 (6 bases). This CDR3 is built from 12 residues. The germline gives CDR1 SNHLY, CDR2 FYNNEI. Trimming took off 4 bases at V and 6 bases at J, with 10 bases between the two ends. The DNA of the CDR3 is TGTGCCAGCAGTGCCCGGACTACCGAGCAGTACGTC. It codes for CASSARTTEQYV.

This clonotype was seen a few times. The chain employs TRBV9 and TRBJ2-1, with 13 positions matching TRBD2. V lost 1 base and J lost 5; bases outside the gene matches: 0. This CDR3 is built from 15 residues. Germline V gives CDR1 SGDLS, CDR2 YYNGEE. The CDR3 is CASSVTSGRDNEQFF. In DNA form, the CDR3 reads TGTGCCAGCAGCGTAACTAGCGGGAGGGACAATGAGCAGTTCTTC.

This clonotype was detected ten times or more. Here the CDR3 reads CASSLTGQGRGNQPQHF. CDR3 nucleotide sequence: TGTGCCAGCAGCTTGACGGGACAGGGCCGGGGCAATCAGCCCCAGCATTTT. The chain employs TRBV5-5 and TRBJ1-5; 9 bases line up with TRBD1. The CDR3 extends over 17 amino acids. Germline loops: CDR1 SGHKS, CDR2 YYEKEE (reference sequence). After removal of 1 base from V and 2 bases from J, the junction contained 7 bases not matched to a gene.

This clonotype was recorded at least ten times. J is TRBJ2-7 and V is TRBV10-2; D call uncertain. This CDR3 comprises 12 residues. Germline values: CDR1 WSHSY, CDR2 SAAADI. Trimming pared 4 bases from V and 3 bases from J, leaving 7 bases between. In nucleotides, the CDR3 is TGCGCCAGCAGTGTGGTCCTCTACGAGCAGTACGTC. Translated: CASSVVLYEQYV.

The chain uses TRBV20-1 and TRBJ2-1, with 8 nucleotides matching TRBD1. The CDR3 is 16 residues long. Germline V gene lookup returns CDR1 DFQATT and CDR2 SNEGSKA (reference sequence). V gave up 1 base and J gave up 3 bases; unmatched junction bases: 8. CDR3 amino acids: CSARGGTGPYYNEQFF. The CDR3 nucleotides are TGCAGTGCTAGAGGTGGGACAGGCCCCTACTACAATGAGCAGTTCTTC.

This clonotype has a count of ten or more. The chain employs TRBV7-9 and TRBJ2-1; D possibly matches TRBD1 or TRBD2 (6 bases each). The CDR3 sequence is 12 residues long. The germline CDR1 and CDR2 sequences are SEHNR and FQNEAQ (reference sequence). The V gene lost 8 bases and the J gene lost 9 bases, with 14 bases spanning the gap. This CDR3 reads CASAPGEVEQFF. The CDR3 nucleotides read TGTGCCAGCGCCCCAGGGGAGGTTGAGCAGTTCTTC.

The genes are TRBV2 and TRBJ2-3; 13 bases map to TRBD2. CDR3 size: 16 residues. The ends lost 5 bases at V and 2 bases at J; junction bases unmatched: 4. Germline CDR1 is SNHLY and CDR2 is FYNNEI. This chain's CDR3 is CASSPLAGGITDTQYF. The CDR3 DNA follows: TGTGCCAGCAGTCCACTAGCGGGAGGGATCACAGATACGCAGTATTTT. Complete variable domain (other parts from reference TRBV2 and TRBJ2-3): EPEVTQTPSHQVTQMGQEVILRCVPISNHLYFYWYRQILGQKVEFLVSFYNNEISEKSEIFDDQFSVERPDGSNFTLKIRSTKLEDSAMYFCASSPLAGGITDTQYFGPGTRLTVL.

This clonotype was seen many times. V gene TRBV7-2 combines with J gene TRBJ2-1; 10 bases are a match to TRBD2. This CDR3 has 15 amino acids. J was trimmed by 2 bases and V by 3 bases; bases with no gene match: 1. Germline CDR1 SGHTA, CDR2 FQGNSA. CDR3 nucleotides: TGTGCCAGCAGCTTGACTAGCGGGCCCTACAATGAGCAGTTCTTC. Its protein product is CASSLTSGPYNEQFF.

This clonotype was observed a few times. The chain couples TRBV12-3 or TRBV12-4 to TRBJ2-1, with 10 bases identical to TRBD1. Trimming at V came to 8 bases and at J to 7 bases, leaving 5 bases not matched to a gene. The CDR3 covers 13 residues. The CDR3 sequence is CASGRDRGNEQFF. CDR3 bases: TGTGCCAGCGGGCGGGACAGGGGTAATGAGCAGTTCTTC.

This clonotype was observed many times. The chain recombines TRBV11-2 with TRBJ1-6, with TRBD1 matching 7 bases. The length of the CDR3 is 18 residues. Looked up from germline, CDR1 is SGHAT and CDR2 is FQNNGV. The ends lost 0 bases at V and 8 bases at J; junction bases unmatched: 13. The CDR3 here is CASSLDQGGWGGDSPLHF. The CDR3 DNA is TGTGCCAGCAGCTTAGATCAAGGGGGCTGGGGTGGTGATTCACCCCTCCACTTT.